The 20 T cell receptor beta chains in this list originate from one sample, sequenced in a study of response to subunit inactivated influenza vaccine. TCRdb re-called the RT-PCR reads through MiXCR, storing one row per CDR3 protein. The sample has about 800,000 distinct CDR3 sequences, around 20% seen once; the top ten hold 10% to 13%. Sequenced material: PBMCs from blood, taken 5 to 6 days after vaccination. All receptors derive from a man in his fifties or sixties who received an inactivated influenza vaccine.

Many counts were recorded for this clonotype. This chain joins TRBV10-3 and TRBJ1-5; no reliable D call. The germline V gene encodes CDR1 ENHRY and CDR2 SYGVKD. The CDR3 is made up of 13 amino acids. Between the trimmed V and J ends, which lost 0 bases and 3 bases, there was a span of 3 bases. CDR3 residues: CAISESVNQPQHF. The CDR3 DNA reads as TGTGCCATCAGTGAGTCAGTCAATCAGCCCCAGCATTTT.

This clonotype was seen more than once but under ten times. V gene TRBV11-2 combines with J gene TRBJ2-1; TRBD2 aligns across 9 bases. The CDR3 loop spans 14 amino acids. The ends lost 3 bases at V and 9 bases at J; junction bases unmatched: 6. The germline V gene encodes CDR1 SGHAT and CDR2 FQNNGV. CDR3 sequence: CASSFGGRAVEQFF. CDR3 coding DNA: TGTGCCAGCAGCTTCGGCGGGAGGGCCGTTGAGCAGTTCTTC.

This sequence joins TRBV7-9 and TRBJ1-2, with a tentative D call TRBD1 (5 bases). The CDR3 has 12 residues. The germline V gene encodes CDR1 SEHNR and CDR2 FQNEAQ (reference sequence). V dropped 1 base and J dropped 8 bases, with 8 bases sitting between them. The CDR3 DNA reads TGTGCCAGCAGCTTAGAAGGGGACGGCTACACCTTC. Translation: CASSLEGDGYTF. The variable domain in full, completed from reference TRBV7-9 and TRBJ1-2, reads DTGVSQNPRHKITKRGQNVTFRCDPISEHNRLYWYRQTLGQGPEFLTYFQNEAQLEKSRLLSDRFSAERPKGSFSTLEIQRTEQGDSAMYLCASSLEGDGYTFGSGTRLTVV.

This clonotype has a handful of counts. J is TRBJ1-2 and V is TRBV20-1; 7 nucleotides match TRBD1. The length of the CDR3 is 15 residues. Germline assignment: CDR1 DFQATT and CDR2 SNEGSKA (reference sequence). V shed 6 bases and J 1 base; nucleotides not matched to a gene: 11. CDR3 protein: CSAPPRDSYNYGYTF. The CDR3, as DNA: TGCAGTGCCCCGCCCCGGGACAGCTATAACTATGGCTACACCTTC.

The chain recombines TRBV2 with TRBJ2-2; 10 bases map to TRBD2. Germline V gene data show CDR1 as SNHLY and CDR2 as FYNNEI. V lost 5 bases, J lost 0 bases, and 12 bases stayed unmatched. This CDR3 has 19 residues. In DNA, the CDR3 is TGTGCCAGCAGTAACCGAGGGGCTAGCGGGAGAACGAACACCGGGGAGCTGTTTTTT. As protein: CASSNRGASGRTNTGELFF.

This clonotype has a handful of counts. This rearrangement joins TRBV6-2 or TRBV6-3 to TRBJ2-3; 9 bases are shared with TRBD1. The germline CDR1 and CDR2 sequences are MNHEY and SVGEGT. V lost 6 bases, J lost 3 bases, and 4 bases stayed unmatched. This CDR3 has 14 residues. In nucleotides, the CDR3 is TGTGCCAGCAGCTCACAGGGGGCAACAGATACGCAGTATTTT. It encodes CASSSQGATDTQYF.

This chain uses TRBV7-9 with TRBJ2-1; weak D call: TRBD2 (6 bases). Germline lookup yields CDR1 SEHNR and CDR2 FQNEAQ (reference sequence). Trimming shortened V by 5 bases and J by 8 bases, and 10 bases separated the two germline ends. The CDR3 is made up of 12 amino acids. The CDR3 coding sequence is TGTGCCAGCAGCCTTAGGAGGGATGAGCAGTTCTTC. This translates into CASSLRRDEQFF.

This chain uses TRBV6-1 with TRBJ2-4; 9 nucleotides line up with TRBD1. V shed 5 bases, J shed 7 bases, and the junction held 6 bases outside the gene matches. Germline CDR1 MNHNS, CDR2 SASEGT. The CDR3 is 14 residues long. For the CDR3, the DNA is TGTGCCAGCAGTACAGGACAGGGGACGAACATTCAGTACTTC. It encodes CASSTGQGTNIQYF.

The chain joins TRBV4-3 to TRBJ2-2, with 8 nucleotides matching TRBD1. V was pared by 2 bases and J by 1 base, with 3 bases of the junction left unmatched. This CDR3 is 16 amino acids long. Germline V gene lookup returns CDR1 LGHNA and CDR2 YSLEER. CDR3 sequence reads: CASSQYTGGNTGELFF. The CDR3 coding sequence is TGCGCCAGCAGCCAATATACAGGGGGGAACACCGGGGAGCTGTTTTTT.

This clonotype has only a few counts. The V and J genes are TRBV5-1 and TRBJ2-7; D is possibly TRBD2 (5 bases). The CDR3 spans 14 residues. Trimming removed 5 bases at V and 2 bases at J, with 14 bases between. Germline V lookup: CDR1 SGHRS, CDR2 YFSETQ. CDR3 protein: CASSSTGMTYEQYF. Written as DNA, the CDR3 is TGCGCCAGCAGTTCTACCGGGATGACCTACGAGCAGTACTTC.

The J gene is TRBJ2-7, the V gene TRBV3-1; unclear D gene. The CDR3 has 15 amino acids. V lost 4 bases, J lost 5 bases, and 18 bases lay in between. Germline V gives CDR1 LGHDT, CDR2 YNNKEL (reference sequence). CDR3 residues: CASSRPSPFGHEQYF. In nucleotides, the CDR3 is TGTGCCAGCAGCCGCCCGAGTCCCTTTGGACACGAGCAGTACTTC.

This clonotype has more than one count but fewer than ten. The V gene is TRBV20-1, the J gene TRBJ2-1, with TRBD2 matching over 10 bases. V lost 5 bases, J lost 8 bases, and 12 bases stayed unmatched. CDR3 length: 15 amino acids. The germline gives CDR1 DFQATT, CDR2 SNEGSKA (reference sequence). This chain's CDR3 is CSAGGQAGGPYEQFF. CDR3 DNA: TGCAGTGCTGGCGGGCAAGCGGGGGGGCCGTATGAGCAGTTCTTC.

This clonotype was detected ten times or more. The V and J genes are TRBV29-1 and TRBJ1-1, with a tentative D call TRBD1 (6 bases). V was cut by 6 bases and J by 0 bases, with 8 bases left in between. The CDR3 is 12 amino acids. Germline CDR1 and CDR2: SQVTM and ANQGSEA. The CDR3 reads CSVGQLNTEAFF. The CDR3 DNA reads TGCAGCGTAGGACAGCTGAACACTGAAGCTTTCTTT.

This clonotype has a handful of counts. The chain recombines TRBV5-1 with TRBJ1-6; a weak D match, TRBD1 (5 bases). This CDR3 has 15 amino acids. Looked up from germline, CDR1 is SGHRS and CDR2 is YFSETQ. The V end lost 0 bases, the J end lost 8 bases, and 12 bases lay between the germline ends. CDR3 amino acids: CASSLGALRDSPLHF. The CDR3 DNA is TGCGCCAGCAGCTTGGGGGCGCTCAGGGATTCACCCCTCCACTTT.

This clonotype was counted only a few times. This chain joins TRBV6-2 or TRBV6-3 and TRBJ2-4; D not certain. V shed 6 bases and J shed 8 bases, with 20 bases lying between them. Germline V gene lookup returns CDR1 MNHEY and CDR2 SVGEGT. The CDR3 extends over 15 amino acids. The DNA of the CDR3 is TGTGCCAGCAGAAAATCGGGTCTGGAGACGGACATTCAGTACTTC. As protein: CASRKSGLETDIQYF.

The rearrangement uses TRBV12-3 or TRBV12-4 and TRBJ2-2, with a possible D match to TRBD1 (5 bases). The V and J ends lost 4 bases and 1 base respectively, with 10 bases between them. The CDR3 covers 15 residues. DNA for the CDR3: TGTGCCAGCAGTTCCCCCCAGGGGAACACCGGGGAGCTGTTTTTT. This sequence encodes CASSSPQGNTGELFF.

The chain joins TRBV4-3 to TRBJ2-3; tentatively, D is TRBD1 (7 bases). Germline V CDR1 and CDR2: LGHNA, YSLEER. The germline V and J ends were trimmed by 4 bases and 7 bases, with 15 bases remaining between them. The CDR3 runs 14 residues. CDR3 nucleotides: TGCGCCAGCAGCCGAGGAGGGGGCGACAATACGCAGTATTTT. This sequence encodes CASSRGGGDNTQYF.

This rearrangement joins TRBV5-1 to TRBJ2-1; unclear D gene. The CDR3 sequence is 15 residues long. Trimming pared 5 bases from V and 7 bases from J, leaving 19 bases between. The germline gives CDR1 SGHRS, CDR2 YFSETQ. The CDR3 reads CASRRTDHLSNEQFF. The CDR3 DNA reads TGCGCCAGCAGACGGACGGACCATTTATCGAATGAGCAGTTCTTC. The entire variable domain, with the rest obtained from reference TRBV5-1 and TRBJ2-1, is as follows: KAGVTQTPRYLIKTRGQQVTLSCSPISGHRSVSWYQQTPGQGLQFLFEYFSETQRNKGNFPGRFSGRQFSNSRSEMNVSTLELGDSALYLCASRRTDHLSNEQFFGPGTRLTVL.

This clonotype was found a few times. This chain connects TRBV5-5 to TRBJ1-2; tentatively, D is TRBD1 (6 bases). The V gene lost 1 base and the J gene lost 2 bases, with 15 bases spanning the gap. CDR3 length equals 16 residues. In germline, CDR1 is SGHKS, CDR2 YYEKEE (reference sequence). In nucleotides, the CDR3 is TGTGCCAGCAGCTTGTTACAGGGAGTTGAGAACTATGGCTACACCTTC. Residues: CASSLLQGVENYGYTF.

This clonotype was detected a few times. The chain has TRBV12-3 or TRBV12-4 and TRBJ2-7; 8 bases match TRBD1. CDR3 length: 15 residues. Trimming removed 5 bases from V and 1 base from J; junction bases left unmatched: 7. The chain's CDR3 is CASSTGGLFSYEQYF. In DNA, the CDR3 is TGTGCCAGCAGTACAGGGGGGCTATTTTCCTACGAGCAGTACTTC.